This entry is about one TCR beta chain. These data come from a study of blood T cell repertoires in COVID-19. On the study more broadly: Sites in the United States, Italy and Spain provided acute and convalescent COVID-19 samples. PBMCs, B-cell-depleted T cells, or T cells provided the cDNA or gDNA that made up the material.

In the study's own analysis: Scientists estimated how many nucleated cells there were by amplifying reference gene primers. Data came from immunoSEQ multiplex PCR; TCRdb stores just in-frame clones and leaves some out. V, J and clone size reflect that table, while D and trimming were determined from the DNA. The sample comprises roughly 150,000 clones, roughly 80% of which are singletons, and about 8.3% rests with the top ten. V was trimmed by 1 base and J by 7 bases, leaving 14 bases between them. The CDR3 runs 14 residues. Germline V gene sequence: CDR1 SGHAT, CDR2 FQNNGV. This clonotype was obtained from a man in his sixties with acute or convalescent COVID-19. The rearrangement joins TRBV11-2 to TRBJ2-7; the D gene is possibly TRBD2 (6 bases). What was sequenced was peripheral blood. The CDR3 loop reads CASSLVGGVREQYF. The CDR3 DNA sequence: TGTGCCAGCAGCTTAGTGGGCGGGGTTCGGGAGCAGTACTTC.